The sample holds one count of the clone carrying this TCR beta chain. The data belong to a study of T cells in tuberculosis. General study points: Some low-affinity tetramer-binding T cells may be absent from this sample.

The CDR3 has 16 residues. In germline, CDR1 is LNHNV, CDR2 YYDKDF (reference sequence). V lost 0 bases, J lost 3 bases, and 15 bases lay in between. Measured with immunoSEQ multiplex PCR; TCRdb has only the in-frame clones, and not every one. Of about 59,000 clones listed, roughly 79% are singletons. Cells were sorted from thawed PBMC rested overnight and stained with GMM-loaded CD1B tetramer, viability dye and anti-CD3. The lipid loaded on the CD1B tetramers was C32 glucose monomycolate from Rhodococcus equi. V is TRBV15 and J is TRBJ2-7; possible D gene TRBD2, 5 bases. The sample taken for sequencing was CD1b-GMM tetramer-negative cells sorted from PBMCs. This TCR derives from an adult woman with latent tuberculosis. The CDR3 protein is CATSRDLGAGGYEQYF. The CDR3 DNA follows: TGTGCCACCAGCAGAGATCTCGGTGCGGGTGGCTACGAGCAGTACTTC.